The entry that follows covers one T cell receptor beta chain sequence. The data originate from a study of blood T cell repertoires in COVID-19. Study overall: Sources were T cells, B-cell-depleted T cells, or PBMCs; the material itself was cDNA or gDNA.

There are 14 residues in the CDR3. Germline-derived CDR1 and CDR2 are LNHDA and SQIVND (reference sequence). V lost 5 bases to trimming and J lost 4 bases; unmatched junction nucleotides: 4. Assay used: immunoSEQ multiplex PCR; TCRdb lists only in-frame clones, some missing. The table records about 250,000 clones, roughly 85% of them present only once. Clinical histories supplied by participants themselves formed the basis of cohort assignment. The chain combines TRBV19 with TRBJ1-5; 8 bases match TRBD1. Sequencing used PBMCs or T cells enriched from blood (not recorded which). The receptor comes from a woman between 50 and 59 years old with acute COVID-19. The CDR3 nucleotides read TGTGCCAGTAGTGCCTACAGGGGGAATCAGCCCCAGCATTTT. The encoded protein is CASSAYRGNQPQHF.